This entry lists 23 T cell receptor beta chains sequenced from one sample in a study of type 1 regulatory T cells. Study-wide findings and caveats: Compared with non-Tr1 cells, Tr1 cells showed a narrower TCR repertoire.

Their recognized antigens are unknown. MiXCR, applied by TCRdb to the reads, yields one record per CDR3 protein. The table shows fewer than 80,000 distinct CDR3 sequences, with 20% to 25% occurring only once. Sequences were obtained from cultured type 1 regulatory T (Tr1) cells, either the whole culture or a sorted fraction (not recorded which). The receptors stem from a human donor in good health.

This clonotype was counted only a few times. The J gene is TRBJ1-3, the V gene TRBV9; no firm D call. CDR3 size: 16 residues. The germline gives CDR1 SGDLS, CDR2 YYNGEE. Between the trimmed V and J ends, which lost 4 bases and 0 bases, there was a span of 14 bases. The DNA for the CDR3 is TGTGCCAGCAGCCCCCCGGACGGGAGCTCTGGAAACACCATATATTTT. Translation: CASSPPDGSSGNTIYF.

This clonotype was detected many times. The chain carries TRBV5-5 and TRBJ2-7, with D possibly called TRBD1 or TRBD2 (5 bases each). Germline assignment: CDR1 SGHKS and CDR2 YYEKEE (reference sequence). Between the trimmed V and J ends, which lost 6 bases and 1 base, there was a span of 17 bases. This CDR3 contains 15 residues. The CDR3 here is CASTDWDGASYEQYF. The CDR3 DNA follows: TGTGCCAGCACCGATTGGGACGGAGCTTCCTACGAGCAGTACTTC.

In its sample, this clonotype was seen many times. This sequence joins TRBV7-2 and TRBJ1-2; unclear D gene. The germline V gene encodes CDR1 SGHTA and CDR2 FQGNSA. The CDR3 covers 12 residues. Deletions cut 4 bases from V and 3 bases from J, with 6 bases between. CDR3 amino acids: CASSSRHYGYTF. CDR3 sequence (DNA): TGTGCCAGCAGCTCAAGGCACTATGGCTACACCTTC.

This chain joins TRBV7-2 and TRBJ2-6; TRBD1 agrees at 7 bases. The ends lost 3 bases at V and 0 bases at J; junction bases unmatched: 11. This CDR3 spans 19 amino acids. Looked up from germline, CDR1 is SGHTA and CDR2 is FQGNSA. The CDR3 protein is CASSFLRQGGFSGANVLTF. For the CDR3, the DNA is TGTGCCAGCAGCTTTCTGAGACAGGGTGGCTTCTCTGGGGCCAACGTCCTGACTTTC.

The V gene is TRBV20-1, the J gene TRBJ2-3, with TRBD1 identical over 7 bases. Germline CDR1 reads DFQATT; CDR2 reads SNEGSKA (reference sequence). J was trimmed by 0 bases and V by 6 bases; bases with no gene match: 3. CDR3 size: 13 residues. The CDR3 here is CSARGQSTDTQYF. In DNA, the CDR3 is TGCAGTGCCCGGGGACAGAGCACAGATACGCAGTATTTT.

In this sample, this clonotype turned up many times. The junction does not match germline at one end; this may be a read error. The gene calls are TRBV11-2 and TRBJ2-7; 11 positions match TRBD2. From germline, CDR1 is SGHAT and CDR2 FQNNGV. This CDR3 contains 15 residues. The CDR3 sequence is CATSFGTSGTYEQYF. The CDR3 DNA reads TGTGCCACCAGCTTTGGGACTAGCGGTACCTACGAGCAGTACTTC.

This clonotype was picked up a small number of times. In nucleotides, the CDR3 is TGCAGTGCTAAGATGGTCTACAATGAGCAGTTCTTC. Residues: CSAKMVYNEQFF. V gene TRBV20-1 combines with J gene TRBJ2-1; D is ambiguous. This CDR3 has 12 amino acids. CDR1 is DFQATT, CDR2 SNEGSKA, per germline (reference sequence). V shed 4 bases and J shed 3 bases, with 7 bases lying between them.

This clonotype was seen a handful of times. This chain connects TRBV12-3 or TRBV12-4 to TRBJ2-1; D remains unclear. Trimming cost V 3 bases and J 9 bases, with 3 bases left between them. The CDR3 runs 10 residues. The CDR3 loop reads CASSFTEQFF. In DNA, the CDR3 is TGTGCCAGCAGTTTTACTGAGCAGTTCTTC.

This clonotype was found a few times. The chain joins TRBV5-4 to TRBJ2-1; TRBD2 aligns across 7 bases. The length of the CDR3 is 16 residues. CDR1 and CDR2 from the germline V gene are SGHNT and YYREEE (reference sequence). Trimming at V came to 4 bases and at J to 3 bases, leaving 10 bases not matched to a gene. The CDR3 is CASSVPPSGDYNEQFF. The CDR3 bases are TGTGCCAGCAGCGTTCCGCCTAGCGGAGACTACAATGAGCAGTTCTTC. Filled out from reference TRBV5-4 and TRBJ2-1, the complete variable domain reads ETGVTQSPTHLIKTRGQQVTLRCSSQSGHNTVSWYQQALGQGPQFIFQYYREEENGRGNFPPRFSGLQFPNYSSELNVNALELDDSALYLCASSVPPSGDYNEQFFGPGTRLTVL.

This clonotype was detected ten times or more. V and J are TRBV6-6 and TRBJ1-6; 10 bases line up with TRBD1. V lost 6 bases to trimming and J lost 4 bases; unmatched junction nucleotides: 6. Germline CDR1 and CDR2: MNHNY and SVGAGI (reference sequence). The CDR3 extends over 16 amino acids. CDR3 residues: CASSRRQGAYNSPLHF. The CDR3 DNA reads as TGTGCCAGCAGCCGACGACAGGGGGCTTATAATTCACCCCTCCACTTT.

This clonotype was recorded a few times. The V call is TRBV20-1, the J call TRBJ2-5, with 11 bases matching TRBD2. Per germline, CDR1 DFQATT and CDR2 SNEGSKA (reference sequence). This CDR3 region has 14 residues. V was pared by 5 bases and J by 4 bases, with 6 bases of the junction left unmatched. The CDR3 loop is CSAPSGTSGETQYF. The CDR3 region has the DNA TGCAGTGCTCCCTCGGGGACTAGCGGAGAGACCCAGTACTTC.

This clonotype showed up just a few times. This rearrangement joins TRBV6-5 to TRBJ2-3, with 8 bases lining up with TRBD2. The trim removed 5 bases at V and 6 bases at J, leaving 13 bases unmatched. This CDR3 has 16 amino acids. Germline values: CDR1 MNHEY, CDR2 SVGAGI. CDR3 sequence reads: CASSRRTSTYTDTQYF. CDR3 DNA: TGTGCCAGCAGTCGTCGGACTAGCACGTATACGGATACGCAGTATTTT.

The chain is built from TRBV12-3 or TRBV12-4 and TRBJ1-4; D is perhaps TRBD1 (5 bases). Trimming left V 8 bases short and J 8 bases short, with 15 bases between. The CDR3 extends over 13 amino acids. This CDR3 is CASAVWGGEKLFF. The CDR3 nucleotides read TGTGCCAGCGCGGTGTGGGGGGGGGAAAAACTGTTTTTT.

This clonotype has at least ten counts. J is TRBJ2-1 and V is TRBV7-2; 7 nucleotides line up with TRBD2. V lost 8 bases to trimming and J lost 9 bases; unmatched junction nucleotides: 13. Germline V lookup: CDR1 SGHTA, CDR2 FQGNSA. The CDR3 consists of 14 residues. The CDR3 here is CASQALGGGSEQFF. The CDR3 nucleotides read TGTGCCAGCCAGGCCCTTGGGGGGGGGAGTGAGCAGTTCTTC.

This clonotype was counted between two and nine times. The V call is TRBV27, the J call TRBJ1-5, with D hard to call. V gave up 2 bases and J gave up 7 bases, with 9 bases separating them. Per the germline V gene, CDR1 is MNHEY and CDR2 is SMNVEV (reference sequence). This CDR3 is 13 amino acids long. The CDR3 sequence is CASSLSYGQPQHF. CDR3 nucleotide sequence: TGTGCCAGCAGTTTAAGTTATGGCCAGCCCCAGCATTTT.

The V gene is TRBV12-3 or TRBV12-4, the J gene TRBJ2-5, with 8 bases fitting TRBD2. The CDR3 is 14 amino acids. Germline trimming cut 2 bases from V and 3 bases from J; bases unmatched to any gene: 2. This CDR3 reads CASSLRGLEETQYF. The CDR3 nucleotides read TGTGCCAGCAGTTTAAGGGGACTAGAAGAGACCCAGTACTTC.

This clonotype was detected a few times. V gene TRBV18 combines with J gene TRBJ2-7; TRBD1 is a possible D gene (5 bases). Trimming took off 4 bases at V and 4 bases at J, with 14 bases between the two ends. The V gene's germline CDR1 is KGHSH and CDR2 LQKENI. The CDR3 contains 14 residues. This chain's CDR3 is CASSRPGPLYEQYF. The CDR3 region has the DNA TGTGCCAGCTCACGCCCAGGGCCCCTTTACGAGCAGTACTTC.

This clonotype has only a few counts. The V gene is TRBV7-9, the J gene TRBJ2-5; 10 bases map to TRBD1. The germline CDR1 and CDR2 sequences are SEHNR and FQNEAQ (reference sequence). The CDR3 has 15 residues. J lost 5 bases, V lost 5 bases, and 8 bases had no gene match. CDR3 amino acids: CASSPQTGGEETQYF. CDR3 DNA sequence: TGTGCCAGCAGCCCCCAGACAGGGGGCGAGGAGACCCAGTACTTC. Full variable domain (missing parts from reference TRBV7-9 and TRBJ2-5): DTGVSQNPRHKITKRGQNVTFRCDPISEHNRLYWYRQTLGQGPEFLTYFQNEAQLEKSRLLSDRFSAERPKGSFSTLEIQRTEQGDSAMYLCASSPQTGGEETQYFGPGTRLLVL.

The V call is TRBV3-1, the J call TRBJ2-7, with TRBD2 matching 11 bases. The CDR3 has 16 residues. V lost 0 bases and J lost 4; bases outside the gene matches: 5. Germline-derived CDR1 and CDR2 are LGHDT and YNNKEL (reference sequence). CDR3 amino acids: CASSQDIAGGLYEQYF. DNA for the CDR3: TGTGCCAGCAGCCAAGATATAGCGGGAGGGCTTTACGAGCAGTACTTC.

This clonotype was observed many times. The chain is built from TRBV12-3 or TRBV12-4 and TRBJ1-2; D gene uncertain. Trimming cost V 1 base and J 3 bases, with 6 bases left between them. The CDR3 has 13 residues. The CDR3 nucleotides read TGTGCCAGCAGTTTAGGGCAGGACTATGGCTACACCTTC. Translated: CASSLGQDYGYTF.

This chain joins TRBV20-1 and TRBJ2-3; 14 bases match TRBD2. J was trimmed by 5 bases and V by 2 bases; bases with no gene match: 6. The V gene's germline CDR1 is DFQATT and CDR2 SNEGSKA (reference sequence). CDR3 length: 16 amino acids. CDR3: CSARNPGLAGVDTQYF. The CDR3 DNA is TGCAGTGCTAGAAATCCGGGACTAGCGGGGGTAGATACGCAGTATTTT.

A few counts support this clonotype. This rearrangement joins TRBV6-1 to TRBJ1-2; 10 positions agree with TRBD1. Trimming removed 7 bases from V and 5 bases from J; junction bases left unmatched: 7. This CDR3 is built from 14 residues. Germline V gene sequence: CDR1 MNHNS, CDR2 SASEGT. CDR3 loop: CASNLGQGPYGYTF. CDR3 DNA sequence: TGTGCCAGCAATTTGGGACAGGGGCCATATGGCTACACCTTC.

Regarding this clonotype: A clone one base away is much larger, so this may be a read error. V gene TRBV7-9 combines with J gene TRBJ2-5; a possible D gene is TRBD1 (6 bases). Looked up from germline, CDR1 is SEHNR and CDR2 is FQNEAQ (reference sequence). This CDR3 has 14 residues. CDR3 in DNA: TGTACCAGCAGGGGAACAGGGTCTGGAGAGACCCAGTACTTC. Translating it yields CTSRGTGSGETQYF.